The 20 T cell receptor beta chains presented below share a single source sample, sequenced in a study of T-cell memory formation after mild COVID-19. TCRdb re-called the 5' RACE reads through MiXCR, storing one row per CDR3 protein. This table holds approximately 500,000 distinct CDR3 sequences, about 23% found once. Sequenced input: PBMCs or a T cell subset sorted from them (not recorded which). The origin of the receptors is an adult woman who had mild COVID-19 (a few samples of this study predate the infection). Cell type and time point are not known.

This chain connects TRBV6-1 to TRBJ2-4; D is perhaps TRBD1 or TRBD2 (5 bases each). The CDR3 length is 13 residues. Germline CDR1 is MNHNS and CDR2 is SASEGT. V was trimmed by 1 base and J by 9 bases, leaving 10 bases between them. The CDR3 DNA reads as TGTGCCAGCAGTGAAGAGGGGAGTACCATTCAGTACTTC. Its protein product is CASSEEGSTIQYF.

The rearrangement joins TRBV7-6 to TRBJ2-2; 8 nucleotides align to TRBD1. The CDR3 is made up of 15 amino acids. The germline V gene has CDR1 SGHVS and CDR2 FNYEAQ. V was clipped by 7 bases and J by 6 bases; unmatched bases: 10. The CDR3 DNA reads TGTGCCAGCACCCCGGACAGGGCGGGATCCGGGGAGCTGTTTTTT. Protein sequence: CASTPDRAGSGELFF.

The DNA for the CDR3 is TGTGCCAGCAGTGAGGGGACTCCGAGTGGCAATGAGCAGTTCTTC. Translation gives CASSEGTPSGNEQFF. The rearrangement links TRBV27 to TRBJ2-1; D may be TRBD2 (6 bases). The V gene's germline CDR1 is MNHEY and CDR2 SMNVEV (reference sequence). The V end was cut by 5 bases, the J end by 6 bases, with 17 bases between. CDR3 length: 15 residues.

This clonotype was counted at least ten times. For the CDR3, the DNA is TGCGCCAGCAGCTTGCGGGCCTCCTCTAGCACAGATACGCAGTATTTT. Residues: CASSLRASSSTDTQYF. This chain links TRBV5-1 with TRBJ2-3; unclear D gene. Germline values: CDR1 SGHRS, CDR2 YFSETQ. Trimming pared 1 base from V and 0 bases from J, leaving 12 bases between. The CDR3 is 16 residues long.

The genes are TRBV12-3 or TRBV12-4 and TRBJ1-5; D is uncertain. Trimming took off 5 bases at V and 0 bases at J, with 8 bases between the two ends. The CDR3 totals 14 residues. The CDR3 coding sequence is TGTGCCAGCAGTCATAGTTATAGCAATCAGCCCCAGCATTTT. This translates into CASSHSYSNQPQHF.

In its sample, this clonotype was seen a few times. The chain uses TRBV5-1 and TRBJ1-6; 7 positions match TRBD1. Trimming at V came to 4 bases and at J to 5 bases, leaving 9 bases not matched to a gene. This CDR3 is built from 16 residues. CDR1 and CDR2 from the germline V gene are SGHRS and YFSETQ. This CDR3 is CASSLPGTENNSPLHF. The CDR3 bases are TGCGCCAGCAGCCTTCCGGGGACAGAGAATAATTCACCCCTCCACTTT. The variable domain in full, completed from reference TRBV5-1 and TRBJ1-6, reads KAGVTQTPRYLIKTRGQQVTLSCSPISGHRSVSWYQQTPGQGLQFLFEYFSETQRNKGNFPGRFSGRQFSNSRSEMNVSTLELGDSALYLCASSLPGTENNSPLHFGNGTRLTVT.

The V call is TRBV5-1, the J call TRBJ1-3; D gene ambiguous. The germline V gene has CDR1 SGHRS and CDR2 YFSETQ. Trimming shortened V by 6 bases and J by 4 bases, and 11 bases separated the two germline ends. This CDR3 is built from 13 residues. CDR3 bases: TGCGCCAGCACCAGACCTGGGGGAAACACCATATATTTT. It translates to CASTRPGGNTIYF.

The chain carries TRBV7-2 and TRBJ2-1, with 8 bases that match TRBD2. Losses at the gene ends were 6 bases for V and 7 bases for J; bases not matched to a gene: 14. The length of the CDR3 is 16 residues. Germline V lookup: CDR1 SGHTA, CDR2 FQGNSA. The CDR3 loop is CASSSSPGLGGNEQFF. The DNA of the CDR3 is TGTGCCAGCAGTTCGTCCCCGGGACTAGGGGGGAATGAGCAGTTCTTC.

The DNA of the CDR3 is TGTGCCAGCAGCTTGGAAGAGGGGTGGTTTAGCGAGCAGTACTTC. This sequence encodes CASSLEEGWFSEQYF. This chain uses TRBV5-6 with TRBJ2-7, with D perhaps being TRBD1 or TRBD2 (5 bases each). This CDR3 contains 15 residues. Trimming pared 0 bases from V and 6 bases from J, leaving 16 bases between. CDR1 SGHDT and CDR2 YYEEEE come from the germline V gene.

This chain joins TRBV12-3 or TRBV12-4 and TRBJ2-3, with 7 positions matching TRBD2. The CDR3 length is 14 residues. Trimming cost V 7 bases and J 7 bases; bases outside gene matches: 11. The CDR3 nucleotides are TGTGCCAGCACCAAGGTGGGAGCGGGGCATACGCAGTATTTT. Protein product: CASTKVGAGHTQYF.

For the CDR3, the DNA is TGTGCCAGCAGCTTAACCCCAGAGTGGGAGCAGTACTTC. Protein: CASSLTPEWEQYF. The chain employs TRBV7-9 and TRBJ2-7; D not certain. Germline values: CDR1 SEHNR, CDR2 FQNEAQ (reference sequence). CDR3 length equals 13 residues. V shed 2 bases and J shed 7 bases, with 12 bases lying between them.

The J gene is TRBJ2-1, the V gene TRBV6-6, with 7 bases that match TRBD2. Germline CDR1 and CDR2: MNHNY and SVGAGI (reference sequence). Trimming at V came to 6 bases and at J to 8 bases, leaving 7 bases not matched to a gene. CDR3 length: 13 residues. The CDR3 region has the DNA TGTGCCAGCAGGGAGATTGGGGGGGATGAGCAGTTCTTC. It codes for CASREIGGDEQFF.

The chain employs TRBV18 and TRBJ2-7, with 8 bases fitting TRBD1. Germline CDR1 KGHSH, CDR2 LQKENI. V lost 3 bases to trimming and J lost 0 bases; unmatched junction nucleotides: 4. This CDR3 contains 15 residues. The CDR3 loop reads CASSPQGASSYEQYF. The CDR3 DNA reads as TGTGCCAGCTCACCTCAGGGGGCCAGCTCCTACGAGCAGTACTTC. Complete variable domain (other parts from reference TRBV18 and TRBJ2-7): NAGVMQNPRHLVRRRGQEARLRCSPMKGHSHVYWYRQLPEEGLKFMVYLQKENIIDESGMPKERFSAEFPKEGPSILRIQQVVRGDSAAYFCASSPQGASSYEQYFGPGTRLTVT.

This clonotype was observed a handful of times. CDR3 sequence: CATSVGLRGGTQYF. CDR3 nucleotides: TGTGCCACCAGCGTTGGCCTTAGGGGGGGTACGCAGTATTTT. The chain has TRBV15 and TRBJ2-3, with a tentative D call TRBD2 (7 bases). V lost 5 bases, J lost 8 bases, and 17 bases lay in between. Germline CDR1 reads LNHNV; CDR2 reads YYDKDF (reference sequence). The CDR3 is 14 amino acids.

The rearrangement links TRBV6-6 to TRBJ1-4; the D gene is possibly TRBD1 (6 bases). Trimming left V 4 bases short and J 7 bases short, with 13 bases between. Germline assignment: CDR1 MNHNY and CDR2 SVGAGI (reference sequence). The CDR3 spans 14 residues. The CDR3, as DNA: TGTGCCAGCAGTTCCGGGGGGGCGGGTGAAAAACTGTTTTTT. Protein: CASSSGGAGEKLFF.

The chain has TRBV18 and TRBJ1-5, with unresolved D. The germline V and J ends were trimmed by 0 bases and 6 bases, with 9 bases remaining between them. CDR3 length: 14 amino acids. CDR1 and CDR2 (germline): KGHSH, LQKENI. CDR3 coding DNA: TGTGCCAGCTCACCACCACTCGACGGTCAGCCCCAGCATTTT. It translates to CASSPPLDGQPQHF.

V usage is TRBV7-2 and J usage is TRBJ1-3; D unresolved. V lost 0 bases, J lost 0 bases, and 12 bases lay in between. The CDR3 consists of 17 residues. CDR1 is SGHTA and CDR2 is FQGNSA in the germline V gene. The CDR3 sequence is CASSLAFPRSSGNTIYF. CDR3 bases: TGTGCCAGCAGCTTAGCCTTTCCCCGGTCCTCTGGAAACACCATATATTTT. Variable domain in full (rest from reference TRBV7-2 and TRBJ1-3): GAGVSQSPSNKVTEKGKDVELRCDPISGHTALYWYRQSLGQGLEFLIYFQGNSAPDKSGLPSDRFSAERTGGSVSTLTIQRTQQEDSAVYLCASSLAFPRSSGNTIYFGEGSWLTVV.

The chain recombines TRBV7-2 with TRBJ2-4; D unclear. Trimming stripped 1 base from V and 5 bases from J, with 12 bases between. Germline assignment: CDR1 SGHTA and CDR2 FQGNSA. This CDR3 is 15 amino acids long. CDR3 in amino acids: CASSLGWATQNIQYF. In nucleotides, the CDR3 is TGTGCCAGCAGCTTAGGCTGGGCTACGCAAAACATTCAGTACTTC.

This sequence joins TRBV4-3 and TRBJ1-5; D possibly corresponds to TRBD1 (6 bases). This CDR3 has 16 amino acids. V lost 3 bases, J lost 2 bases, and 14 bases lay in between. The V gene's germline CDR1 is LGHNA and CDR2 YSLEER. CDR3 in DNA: TGCGCCAGCAGCCAGTCCTTCAGGGGTGGCAATCAGCCCCAGCATTTT. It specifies CASSQSFRGGNQPQHF.

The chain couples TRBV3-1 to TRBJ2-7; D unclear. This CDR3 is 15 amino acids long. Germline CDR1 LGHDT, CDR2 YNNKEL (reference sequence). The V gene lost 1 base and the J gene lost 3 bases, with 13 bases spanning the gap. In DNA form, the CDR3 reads TGTGCCAGCAGCCAAGGTGAGCCCGCAGTCTACGAGCAGTACTTC. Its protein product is CASSQGEPAVYEQYF.